This T cell receptor (beta chain) is drawn from a study of cytomegalovirus exposure and HLA in healthy donors. Study outcomes and limitations: CMV serostatus was the only recorded immune exposure for donors. Most TCR sequences showed up rarely, but some public TCRs showed up in many donors. In a later analysis, TCR beta V- and J-gene trimming was associated with a missense DCLRE1C variant. Later analysis suggested most CMV-associated TCR beta chains were HLA-restricted.

Worth noting for this clone: Its antigen is unknown.

Both 60 Vbeta primers and 13 Jbeta primers went into the PCR. This table comes from immunoSEQ multiplex PCR, and its TCRdb copy is limited to in-frame clones, with some not included. The sample consists of about 160,000 clones, approximately 82% of them appearing once. The CDR3 contains 14 residues. CDR1 and CDR2 (germline): SNHLY, FYNNEI. With V trimmed by 6 bases and J by 5 bases, 7 bases remained unmatched. This sequence was found in a male donor in good health and CMV-seropositive. V is TRBV2 and J is TRBJ2-3; 8 bases match TRBD1. Material: PBMCs. CDR3 residues: CASRGGQGIDTQYF. CDR3 sequence (DNA): TGTGCCAGCAGGGGCGGACAGGGAATAGATACGCAGTATTTT.